These T cell receptor beta chains were read from a single sample in a study of T cell responses to AZD1222 COVID-19 vaccine. The method was immunoSEQ multiplex PCR; TCRdb's version includes in-frame clones alone and lacks a portion of them. The table records 150,000 to 200,000 clones, 85% to 95% of them present only once. The sequencing used peripheral blood, collected on day 0 of AZD1222 vaccination. The receptor source for this set is an adult in good health. The conserved cysteine and the conserved F or W are not part of the CDR3 here. A D gene is named only where the DNA matches it firmly. The size entry is marked missing in some rows and otherwise reads once, few, many or a size class.

D,J,V,size,CDR3
NA,TRBJ1-2,TRBV6-1,once,ASSEEVRGYGYT
NA,TRBJ1-2,TRBV3-1/TRBV3-2,NA,ASSSPGRGDGYT
NA,TRBJ2-2,TRBV18,NA,ASPPETGELF
NA,TRBJ2-2,TRBV9,NA,ASSVQGSGELF
NA,TRBJ1-1,TRBV2,NA,ASRRGNTEAF
NA,TRBJ1-6,TRBV5-6,NA,ASSLGGVLYNSPLH
TRBD2,TRBJ2-1,TRBV4-2,few,ASSRTAGDNEQF
NA,TRBJ2-5,TRBV21-1,NA,ASSKVRQQETQY
NA,TRBJ1-3,TRBV20-1,NA,SASALGSGSGNTIY
TRBD1,TRBJ2-2,TRBV7-7,NA,ASSLTGTGELF
NA,TRBJ2-7,TRBV14,NA,ASSQDGGGYAPY